One and the same sample provided the 31 T cell receptor beta chains below, sequenced in a study of T cells in Graves' hyperthyroidism and ophthalmopathy. TCR beta CDR3 regions were amplified from RNA. An initial round of RT-PCR targeting the TCR CDR3 relied on the HTBI primer set. Each CDR3 protein gets one entry after TCRdb re-called the multiplex PCR reads with MiXCR. The sample carries about 210,000 distinct CDR3 sequences, 15% to 20% recorded once. Sequencing was done on a sample of blood. The receptors stem from a man aged 50 to 59 with Graves' hyperthyroidism.

The chain is built from TRBV20-1 and TRBJ2-1; the D is unclear. The CDR3 contains 13 residues. Germline assignment: CDR1 DFQATT and CDR2 SNEGSKA (reference sequence). With 0 bases removed from V and 7 bases from J, the gap between germline ends came to 10 bases. CDR3 region: CSARDPNTNEQFF. DNA of the CDR3: TGCAGTGCTAGAGATCCAAATACGAATGAGCAGTTCTTC.

This clonotype has only a few counts. The rearrangement joins TRBV10-3 to TRBJ2-1; 7 bases match TRBD2. Germline CDR1 and CDR2: ENHRY and SYGVKD. The CDR3 is 13 residues long. With 9 bases clipped from V and 8 bases from J, the junction kept 10 bases outside the gene matches. CDR3 bases: TGTGCCATAAATGGCGGGAGTGGCGATGAGCAGTTCTTC. Its translation is CAINGGSGDEQFF.

The rearrangement links TRBV20-1 to TRBJ2-7; 7 nucleotides line up with TRBD1. The J segment lost 3 bases and the V segment lost 0 bases, leaving 17 bases of the junction unmatched. CDR3 length: 18 residues. Germline V gene lookup returns CDR1 DFQATT and CDR2 SNEGSKA (reference sequence). CDR3: CSARDQGQSLLRYYEQYF. CDR3 bases: TGCAGTGCTAGAGATCAGGGACAGTCATTATTGCGATACTACGAGCAGTACTTC.

This clonotype was recorded many times. The chain is built from TRBV20-1 and TRBJ2-4; D may be TRBD2 (6 bases). Trimming took off 6 bases at V and 1 base at J, with 13 bases between the two ends. Germline values: CDR1 DFQATT, CDR2 SNEGSKA (reference sequence). This CDR3 has 14 residues. The CDR3 nucleotides are TGCAGTGCCCGAACGGCGGGGGCCAAAAACATTCAGTACTTC. Its protein is CSARTAGAKNIQYF.

This clonotype was recorded many times. This sequence joins TRBV2 and TRBJ1-5, with D possibly TRBD1 on 5 matching bases. Trimming removed 8 bases from V and 7 bases from J, with 15 bases in between. There are 13 residues in the CDR3. CDR1 and CDR2 from the germline V gene are SNHLY and FYNNEI. CDR3 sequence (DNA): TGTGCCAGCTGCAGGGACTCGGGCCAGCCCCAGCATTTT. Protein: CASCRDSGQPQHF.

The chain uses TRBV14 and TRBJ2-7; 7 bases match TRBD1. The CDR3 length is 14 residues. From germline, CDR1 is SGHDN and CDR2 FVKESK. V was pared by 1 base and J by 3 bases, with 3 bases of the junction left unmatched. CDR3 protein: CASSQGPGGYEQYF. The CDR3 DNA sequence: TGTGCCAGCAGCCAAGGCCCAGGGGGCTACGAGCAGTACTTC.

Many counts were recorded for this clonotype. The chain joins TRBV28 to TRBJ2-4; no firm D call. The germline V and J ends were trimmed by 6 bases and 7 bases, with 10 bases remaining between them. The germline gives CDR1 MDHEN, CDR2 SYDVKM. The CDR3 runs to 12 residues. As DNA, the CDR3 is TGTGCCAGCAGGGCCCATGGGAACATTCAGTACTTC. Protein: CASRAHGNIQYF. Supplemented by reference TRBV28 and TRBJ2-4, the full variable domain reads DVKVTQSSRYLVKRTGEKVFLECVQDMDHENMFWYRQDPGLGLRLIYFSYDVKMKEKGDIPEGYSVSREKKERFSLILESASTNQTSMYLCASRAHGNIQYFGAGTRLSVL.

The CDR3 DNA reads as TGTGCCAGCAAGCGGACCCTCATCTACGAGCAGTACTTC. Encoded protein: CASKRTLIYEQYF. The rearrangement uses TRBV28 and TRBJ2-7; TRBD2 is a possible D gene (5 bases). The CDR3 has 13 amino acids. Trimming shortened V by 7 bases and J by 3 bases, and 13 bases separated the two germline ends. Germline loops: CDR1 MDHEN, CDR2 SYDVKM. The full variable domain, completed using reference TRBV28 and TRBJ2-7, is DVKVTQSSRYLVKRTGEKVFLECVQDMDHENMFWYRQDPGLGLRLIYFSYDVKMKEKGDIPEGYSVSREKKERFSLILESASTNQTSMYLCASKRTLIYEQYFGPGTRLTVT.

The sample holds many counts of this clonotype. This chain links TRBV5-1 with TRBJ2-7; D unresolved. Between the trimmed V and J ends, which lost 4 bases and 1 base, there was a span of 15 bases. Germline values: CDR1 SGHRS, CDR2 YFSETQ. CDR3 length: 15 amino acids. In DNA form, the CDR3 reads TGCGCCAGCAGCGCCCGGCACCAGTTGTCCTACGAGCAGTACTTC. It translates to CASSARHQLSYEQYF.

This chain joins TRBV5-1 and TRBJ2-7, with D maybe TRBD1 (7 bases). Germline CDR1 SGHRS, CDR2 YFSETQ. The ends were cut back, 2 bases at V and 3 bases at J, with 9 bases in the middle. This CDR3 is built from 13 residues. This chain's CDR3 is CASSFQGGYEQYF. CDR3 DNA: TGCGCCAGCAGCTTCCAGGGGGGCTACGAGCAGTACTTC.

The sample holds many counts of this clonotype. The rearrangement joins TRBV20-1 to TRBJ2-7; 11 bases are shared with TRBD2. V dropped 0 bases and J dropped 2; count of bases not matched to a gene: 3. This CDR3 comprises 15 residues. Germline CDR1 is DFQATT and CDR2 is SNEGSKA (reference sequence). CDR3 protein: CSARESTSGTYEQYF. The CDR3 nucleotides are TGCAGTGCTAGAGAATCGACTAGCGGGACCTACGAGCAGTACTTC.

This clonotype was seen repeatedly, ten times or more. The V and J genes are TRBV11-2 and TRBJ2-7; possible D gene TRBD2, 5 bases. The CDR3 length is 16 residues. V shed 5 bases and J shed 5 bases, with 22 bases lying between them. The germline CDR1 and CDR2 sequences are SGHAT and FQNNGV. The DNA of the CDR3 is TGTGCCAGCAGCCCGTACCACGTTCGAGGGTTCGACGAGCAGTACTTC. It yields the protein CASSPYHVRGFDEQYF.

The table lists this clonotype with many counts. V usage is TRBV7-2 and J usage is TRBJ2-2; 10 nucleotides agree with TRBD2. This CDR3 contains 15 residues. With 3 bases clipped from V and 7 bases from J, the junction kept 5 bases outside the gene matches. The germline V gene encodes CDR1 SGHTA and CDR2 FQGNSA. CDR3 protein: CASSFGLAVIGELFF. The CDR3 DNA reads as TGTGCCAGCAGCTTCGGACTAGCGGTAATCGGGGAGCTGTTTTTT.

Many counts were recorded for this clonotype. V is TRBV29-1 and J is TRBJ1-2; unclear D gene. This CDR3 region has 13 residues. From germline, CDR1 is SQVTM and CDR2 ANQGSEA. Trimming pared 3 bases from V and 5 bases from J, leaving 13 bases between. The CDR3 reads CSVDSGSPYGYTF. The CDR3 nucleotides read TGCAGCGTTGATTCTGGCTCCCCATATGGCTACACCTTC.

The V gene is TRBV9, the J gene TRBJ2-1; D gene unclear. CDR1 and CDR2 from the germline V gene are SGDLS and YYNGEE. Trimming cost V 3 bases and J 9 bases, with 16 bases left between them. CDR3 length: 14 amino acids. This chain's CDR3 is CASSGQVYGGEQFF. In nucleotides, the CDR3 is TGTGCCAGCAGCGGCCAGGTTTATGGCGGTGAGCAGTTCTTC.

This clonotype appeared many times. The gene calls are TRBV4-1 and TRBJ2-7; D possibly corresponds to TRBD2 (6 bases). The CDR3 consists of 16 residues. The germline gives CDR1 MGHRA, CDR2 YSYEKL. V lost 1 base and J 0 bases, leaving 13 bases between the germline ends. Here the CDR3 DNA reads TGCGCCAGCAGCCAAGTGGCGGGACTGAACTCCTACGAGCAGTACTTC. Amino acid sequence: CASSQVAGLNSYEQYF.

This clonotype has just a few counts. The chain recombines TRBV5-1 with TRBJ1-3, with 8 bases identical to TRBD1. Germline V lookup: CDR1 SGHRS, CDR2 YFSETQ. The CDR3 sequence is 15 residues long. Germline trimming cut 4 bases from V and 3 bases from J; bases unmatched to any gene: 6. This chain's CDR3 is CASSLGGTGGNTIYF. In nucleotides, the CDR3 is TGCGCCAGCAGCCTCGGAGGGACAGGTGGAAACACCATATATTTT. The whole variable domain, filled in from reference TRBV5-1 and TRBJ1-3, reads KAGVTQTPRYLIKTRGQQVTLSCSPISGHRSVSWYQQTPGQGLQFLFEYFSETQRNKGNFPGRFSGRQFSNSRSEMNVSTLELGDSALYLCASSLGGTGGNTIYFGEGSWLTVV.

This clonotype was observed at least ten times. The chain has TRBV24-1 and TRBJ2-2; 10 positions agree with TRBD1. There are 15 residues in the CDR3. The J segment lost 3 bases and the V segment lost 5 bases, leaving 2 bases of the junction unmatched. Germline loops: CDR1 KGHDR, CDR2 SFDVKD. CDR3 residues: CATSVGTGDTGELFF. Here the CDR3 DNA reads TGTGCCACCAGTGTGGGGACAGGGGACACCGGGGAGCTGTTTTTT.

This clonotype was seen ten or more times. The chain couples TRBV13 to TRBJ2-3; D is ambiguous. V lost 4 bases and J 4 bases, leaving 6 bases between the germline ends. The CDR3 runs to 12 residues. The V gene's germline CDR1 is PRHDT and CDR2 FYEKMQ (reference sequence). Here the CDR3 reads CASSSSPDTQYF. The CDR3 coding sequence is TGTGCCAGCAGCTCCTCCCCAGATACGCAGTATTTT.

In this sample, this clonotype turned up many times. The J gene is TRBJ2-1, the V gene TRBV18; unclear D gene. Germline V lookup: CDR1 KGHSH, CDR2 LQKENI. The V and J ends lost 5 bases and 7 bases respectively, with 12 bases between them. The CDR3 covers 13 residues. The CDR3, as DNA: TGTGCCAGCTCAGCCCTTGGGCGTAATGAGCAGTTCTTC. Translating it yields CASSALGRNEQFF.

Ten or more counts support this clonotype. The V and J genes are TRBV12-5 and TRBJ2-2; 16 nucleotides agree with TRBD2. This CDR3 region has 20 residues. J lost 4 bases, V lost 2 bases, and 10 bases had no gene match. Germline CDR1 LGHNT, CDR2 FRNRAP. The CDR3 DNA reads as TGTGCTAGTGGTTTGTTGGGACTAGCGGGAGGGTTTAGAGGCACCGGGGAGCTGTTTTTT. This translates into CASGLLGLAGGFRGTGELFF.

This clonotype was detected many times. V and J are TRBV11-1 and TRBJ2-1; perhaps TRBD2 as D (5 bases). The V end lost 3 bases, the J end lost 3 bases, and 12 bases lay between the germline ends. The germline V gene encodes CDR1 SGHAT and CDR2 FQDESV (reference sequence). CDR3 length: 15 residues. The CDR3 protein is CASSFNAGRYNEQFF. The CDR3 DNA reads TGTGCCAGCAGCTTTAATGCGGGCCGCTACAATGAGCAGTTCTTC.

This clonotype has a handful of counts. The chain carries TRBV15 and TRBJ2-4; the D is unclear. Between the trimmed V and J ends, which lost 0 bases and 6 bases, there was a span of 9 bases. This CDR3 has 14 amino acids. Germline V gene data show CDR1 as LNHNV and CDR2 as YYDKDF (reference sequence). This CDR3 reads CATSRDRTGNIQYF. The DNA for the CDR3 is TGTGCCACCAGCAGAGATAGGACGGGAAACATTCAGTACTTC.

V usage is TRBV11-1 and J usage is TRBJ1-1; TRBD1 agrees at 8 bases. V lost 3 bases to trimming and J lost 10 bases; unmatched junction nucleotides: 13. Looked up from germline, CDR1 is SGHAT and CDR2 is FQDESV (reference sequence). The CDR3 contains 15 residues. CDR3 nucleotide sequence: TGTGCCAGCAGCTTTACAGGGGGGGAAAAAGGGGGAGCTTTCTTT. Translating gives CASSFTGGEKGGAFF.

Comment on this clonotype: As the CDR3 is not closed by the conserved phenylalanine or tryptophan, this likely results from a read error. The V call is TRBV18, the J call TRBJ1-4; tentative D call: TRBD1 (5 bases). This CDR3 spans 14 amino acids. Germline V lookup: CDR1 KGHSH, CDR2 LQKENI. The V and J ends lost 4 bases and 4 bases respectively, with 10 bases between them. Here the CDR3 DNA reads TGTGCCAGCTCACGGGGTGACAGTAATGAAAAACTGTTTCTT. Translated: CASSRGDSNEKLFL.

This clonotype has only a few counts. The chain has TRBV5-1 and TRBJ1-1; 7 bases agree with TRBD1. J was trimmed by 0 bases and V by 1 base; bases with no gene match: 6. The germline V gene encodes CDR1 SGHRS and CDR2 YFSETQ. The CDR3 covers 16 residues. CDR3 region: CASSLSRGQMNTEAFF. The CDR3, as DNA: TGCGCCAGCAGCTTGAGTAGGGGACAGATGAACACTGAAGCTTTCTTT.

This clonotype was seen repeatedly, ten times or more. The rearrangement joins TRBV7-6 to TRBJ2-1; 9 nucleotides agree with TRBD1. Trimming took 3 bases from V and 9 from J; bases not matched to a gene: 6. Germline assignment: CDR1 SGHVS and CDR2 FNYEAQ. This CDR3 is built from 14 residues. CDR3 amino acids: CASSFHQQGAEQFF. Here the CDR3 DNA reads TGTGCCAGCAGCTTCCACCAACAGGGGGCTGAGCAGTTCTTC.

This clonotype has at least ten counts. The chain links TRBV13 to TRBJ2-1; the D is unclear. Germline V gene lookup returns CDR1 PRHDT and CDR2 FYEKMQ (reference sequence). Trimming took 5 bases from V and 0 from J, leaving 11 bases between them. The CDR3 has 15 residues. The CDR3 reads CASSPNYGSYNEQFF. CDR3 in DNA: TGTGCCAGCAGCCCGAATTATGGCTCCTACAATGAGCAGTTCTTC.

The V call is TRBV4-1, the J call TRBJ2-2; D is unresolved. With 8 bases removed from V and 0 bases from J, the gap between germline ends came to 7 bases. Germline V gene data show CDR1 as MGHRA and CDR2 as YSYEKL. There are 13 residues in the CDR3. The CDR3 DNA reads TGCGCCAGCCGGTCAGCGAACACCGGGGAGCTGTTTTTT. The encoded protein is CASRSANTGELFF.

The sample holds many counts of this clonotype. The chain has TRBV11-2 and TRBJ2-3; possible D gene TRBD2, 5 bases. Trimming shortened V by 4 bases and J by 5 bases, and 10 bases separated the two germline ends. CDR1 and CDR2 (germline): SGHAT, FQNNGV. There are 13 residues in the CDR3. CDR3 DNA: TGTGCCAGCAGCTACACGGCGGGAGATACGCAGTATTTT. Protein sequence: CASSYTAGDTQYF.

This clonotype was recorded at least ten times. The chain uses TRBV30 and TRBJ2-1; 14 bases are shared with TRBD2. The length of the CDR3 is 14 residues. Germline loops: CDR1 GTSNPN, CDR2 SVGIG (reference sequence). V dropped 1 base and J dropped 9; count of bases not matched to a gene: 2. In DNA form, the CDR3 reads TGTGCCTGGAGTGGACTAGCGGGAGGGGTTGAGCAGTTCTTC. Translation: CAWSGLAGGVEQFF.